The text below deals with one TCR beta chain. Its specificity is not known. This record comes from a study of brain T cells in children with intractable seizures. Study-wide results and limits: Pre- and post-surgery blood differed in depth, so pre-surgery absences may be undersampling. Only CDR3 sequence similarity suggested viral specificity, without known HCMV serostatus.

After removal of 6 bases from V and 9 bases from J, the junction contained 8 bases not matched to a gene. Germline V gene data show CDR1 as LNHDA and CDR2 as SQIVND (reference sequence). The CDR3 is 14 amino acids. The assay was immunoSEQ multiplex PCR, and TCRdb's table has in-frame clones only and misses some. The sample has tens of thousands of clones, 94% seen once. The chain carries TRBV19 and TRBJ1-6; 7 nucleotides agree with TRBD1. This specimen consisted of peripheral blood, obtained at surgery. This clonotype was sampled from a boy aged 10-17 years with focal cortical dysplasia and intractable seizures. The CDR3 region has the DNA TGTGCCAGTAGACCGGGACAGCCCCTTTCACCCCTCCACTTT. It specifies CASRPGQPLSPLHF.